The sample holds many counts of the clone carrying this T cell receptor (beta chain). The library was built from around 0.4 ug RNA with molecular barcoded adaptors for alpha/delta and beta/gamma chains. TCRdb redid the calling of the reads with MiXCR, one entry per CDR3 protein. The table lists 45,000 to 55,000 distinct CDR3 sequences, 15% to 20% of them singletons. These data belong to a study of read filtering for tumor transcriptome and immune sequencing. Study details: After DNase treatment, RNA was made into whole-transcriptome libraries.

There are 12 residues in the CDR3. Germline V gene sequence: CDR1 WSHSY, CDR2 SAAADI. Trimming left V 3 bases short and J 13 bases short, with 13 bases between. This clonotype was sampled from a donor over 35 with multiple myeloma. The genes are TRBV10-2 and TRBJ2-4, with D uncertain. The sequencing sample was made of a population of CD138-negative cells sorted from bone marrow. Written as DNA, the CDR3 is TGCGCCAGCAGTGAATTAGGGTATCGCCAGTACTTC. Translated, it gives CASSELGYRQYF.